The 5 T cell receptor beta chains below come from one sample, sequenced in a study of T cells expressing NK-cell markers. Reanalyzing the 5' RACE reads, TCRdb keeps one entry per CDR3 protein, without DNA. The clone table shows some 140,000 distinct CDR3 sequences, with the ten largest holding about 39%. Source material: blood T cells: a sorted CD56 or NKG2C T cell subset, CD4+ or CD8+ T cells, or bulk PBMC T cells (not recorded which). These receptors came from a woman aged 50 to 60 in good health.

The chain is built from TRBV4-1 and TRBJ1-2. CDR1 is MGHRA and CDR2 is YSYEKL in the germline V gene. This CDR3 has 17 amino acids. CDR3 in amino acids: CASSQEFGGSVSFSYTF.

This chain uses TRBV5-5 with TRBJ2-2. This CDR3 is built from 16 residues. Germline assignment: CDR1 SGHKS and CDR2 YYEKEE (reference sequence). The CDR3 sequence: CASSPRGNANTGELFF.

This CDR3 is CASSFWAGATDTQYF. The chain is built from TRBV12-3 or TRBV12-4 and TRBJ2-3; no DNA is available, so the TRBD1 call from TCRdb remains unchecked. The CDR3 covers 15 residues.

V is TRBV20-1 and J is TRBJ2-3; TCRdb's D gene call, TRBD1, goes unchecked for lack of DNA. The CDR3 contains 14 residues. Germline V gene lookup returns CDR1 DFQATT and CDR2 SNEGSKA (reference sequence). Here the CDR3 reads CSARIPRYTDTQYF.

V and J are TRBV11-2 and TRBJ2-1; TCRdb's D call, TRBD1, is unchecked because there is no DNA. The CDR3 loop spans 14 amino acids. Germline CDR1 SGHAT, CDR2 FQNNGV. CDR3 in amino acids: CASSHTGPYNEQFF.